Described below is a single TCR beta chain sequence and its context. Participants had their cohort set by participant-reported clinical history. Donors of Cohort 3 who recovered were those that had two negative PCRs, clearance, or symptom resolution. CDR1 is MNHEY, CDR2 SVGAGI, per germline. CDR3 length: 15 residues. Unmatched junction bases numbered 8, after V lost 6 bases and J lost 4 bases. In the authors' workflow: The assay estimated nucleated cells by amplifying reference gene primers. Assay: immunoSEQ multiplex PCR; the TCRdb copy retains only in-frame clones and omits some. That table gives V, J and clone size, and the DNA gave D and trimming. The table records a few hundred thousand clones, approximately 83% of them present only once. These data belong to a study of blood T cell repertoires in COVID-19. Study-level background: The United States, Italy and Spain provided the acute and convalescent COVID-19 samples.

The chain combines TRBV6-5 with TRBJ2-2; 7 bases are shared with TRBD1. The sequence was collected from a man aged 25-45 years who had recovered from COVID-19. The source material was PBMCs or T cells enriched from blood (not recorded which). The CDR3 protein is CASSRSGGFTGELFF. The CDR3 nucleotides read TGTGCCAGCAGCCGTTCAGGGGGATTCACCGGGGAGCTGTTTTTT.